The 30 T cell receptor beta chains below come from one sample, sequenced in a study of blood T cell repertoires in COVID-19. Assay: immunoSEQ multiplex PCR; the TCRdb copy retains only in-frame clones and omits some. This table has some 100,000 clones, over 75% appearing once. Specimen: peripheral blood. These receptors came from a man between 25 and 39 years old in a cohort sampled during active COVID-19.

The chain joins TRBV19 to TRBJ2-5, with D hard to call. The CDR3 totals 13 residues. CDR1 is LNHDA and CDR2 is SQIVND in the germline V gene (reference sequence). V lost 1 base, J lost 5 bases, and 8 bases lay in between. The CDR3 nucleotides are TGTGCCAGTAGTATAGTGGCGGAGGAGACCCAGTACTTC. It yields the protein CASSIVAEETQYF.

This clone has only a few counts. The V and J genes are TRBV5-6 and TRBJ1-6; possibly TRBD1 for D (5 bases). The V end was cut by 4 bases, the J end by 15 bases, with 20 bases between. This CDR3 region has 14 residues. The germline CDR1 and CDR2 sequences are SGHDT and YYEEEE. The CDR3 here is CASSRGLEKQRLHF. CDR3 sequence (DNA): TGTGCCAGCAGCAGGGGCCTGGAGAAGCAGCGCCTCCACTTT. The whole variable domain, remainder taken from reference TRBV5-6 and TRBJ1-6, is DAGVTQSPTHLIKTRGQQVTLRCSPKSGHDTVSWYQQALGQGPQFIFQYYEEEERQRGNFPDRFSGHQFPNYSSELNVNALLLGDSALYLCASSRGLEKQRLHFGNGTRLTVT.

The J gene is TRBJ2-7, the V gene TRBV3-1 (or the pseudogene TRBV3-2); TRBD2 matches 7 bases. Germline CDR1 and CDR2: LGHDT and YNNKEL (reference sequence). The CDR3 extends over 13 amino acids. J was trimmed by 4 bases and V by 0 bases; bases with no gene match: 0. The CDR3 sequence: CASSQEGGYEQYF. For the CDR3, the DNA is TGTGCCAGCAGCCAAGAGGGAGGGTACGAGCAGTACTTC.

This chain connects TRBV7-3 to TRBJ2-3; maybe TRBD2 (6 bases). Germline V gives CDR1 SGHTA, CDR2 FQGTGA. V lost 5 bases and J lost 6, with 15 bases in between. The CDR3 consists of 14 residues. The CDR3 loop reads CASSVGSGRDTQYF. CDR3 in DNA: TGTGCCAGCAGCGTCGGGAGCGGCAGGGATACGCAGTATTTT.

This chain uses TRBV3-1 (or the pseudogene TRBV3-2) with TRBJ2-7; a possible D gene is TRBD2 (7 bases). The CDR3 is 14 amino acids. The V gene lost 4 bases and the J gene lost 3 bases, with 13 bases spanning the gap. In germline, CDR1 is LGHDT, CDR2 YNNKEL (reference sequence). In DNA form, the CDR3 reads TGTGCCAGCAGCCTACTCGGGGGGCGCTACGAGCAGTACTTC. It codes for CASSLLGGRYEQYF.

The V call is TRBV6-2 or TRBV6-3, the J call TRBJ2-1, with 9 bases aligning to TRBD2. The germline gives CDR1 MNHEY, CDR2 SVGEGT. The ends lost 4 bases at V and 11 bases at J; junction bases unmatched: 12. The length of the CDR3 is 15 residues. Written as DNA, the CDR3 is TGTGCCAGCAGTTTTCCGCGGGGGGGTTCTTATCAGCAGTTCTTC. This sequence encodes CASSFPRGGSYQQFF.

The J gene is TRBJ2-4, the V gene TRBV19; 9 nucleotides match TRBD1. With 3 bases clipped from V and 5 bases from J, the junction kept 2 bases outside the gene matches. CDR1 is LNHDA and CDR2 is SQIVND in the germline V gene (reference sequence). This CDR3 spans 14 amino acids. As DNA, the CDR3 is TGTGCCAGTAGTATGAGGACAGGGGAAAACATTCAGTACTTC. This translates into CASSMRTGENIQYF.

The chain is built from TRBV19 and TRBJ2-1; the D is unclear. This CDR3 region has 15 residues. Trimming stripped 7 bases from V and 0 bases from J, with 13 bases between. Germline V gene data show CDR1 as LNHDA and CDR2 as SQIVND (reference sequence). CDR3 bases: TGTGCCAGTAACGAGGATGTCAGCTCCTACAATGAGCAGTTCTTC. It encodes CASNEDVSSYNEQFF.

This sequence joins TRBV7-9 and TRBJ2-1; 8 bases map to TRBD2. The CDR3 covers 15 residues. Germline V gives CDR1 SEHNR, CDR2 FQNEAQ (reference sequence). The J segment lost 5 bases and the V segment lost 2 bases, leaving 5 bases of the junction unmatched. This CDR3 reads CASSLFGGADNEQFF. The CDR3 DNA reads TGTGCCAGCAGCTTATTCGGGGGGGCCGACAATGAGCAGTTCTTC.

The rearrangement uses TRBV7-6 and TRBJ2-2; D perhaps matches TRBD1 (6 bases). V shed 5 bases and J shed 0 bases, with 13 bases lying between them. Germline V gene lookup returns CDR1 SGHVS and CDR2 FNYEAQ. The CDR3 runs 16 residues. The chain's CDR3 is CASSRTRGTNTGELFF. For the CDR3, the DNA is TGTGCCAGCAGCCGTACCAGGGGAACGAACACCGGGGAGCTGTTTTTT.

This clone was seen a handful of times. The V call is TRBV5-1, the J call TRBJ2-5; tentatively, D is TRBD1 (6 bases). Germline V gene lookup returns CDR1 SGHRS and CDR2 YFSETQ. This CDR3 region has 13 residues. Between the trimmed V and J ends, which lost 1 base and 5 bases, there was a span of 9 bases. This chain's CDR3 is CASSLTGMETQYF. The CDR3 coding sequence is TGCGCCAGCAGCTTGACAGGGATGGAGACCCAGTACTTC.

This chain's CDR3 is CASSFSLLGGEQYF. CDR3 DNA: TGTGCCAGCAGCTTCTCCCTTCTCGGAGGCGAGCAGTACTTC. The J gene is TRBJ2-7, the V gene TRBV7-9, with D possibly TRBD2 on 5 matching bases. Germline CDR1 and CDR2: SEHNR and FQNEAQ (reference sequence). The CDR3 is 14 residues long. Trimming shortened V by 3 bases and J by 6 bases, and 15 bases separated the two germline ends.

This clone appeared once. V gene TRBV6-5 combines with J gene TRBJ2-1; TRBD1 is a possible D gene (5 bases). V lost 2 bases, J lost 4 bases, and 12 bases lay in between. CDR3 length: 15 amino acids. CDR1 is MNHEY and CDR2 is SVGAGI in the germline V gene. The CDR3 nucleotides are TGTGCCAGCAGTTACCTGCAGGGTCCATACAATGAGCAGTTCTTC. Its translation: CASSYLQGPYNEQFF.

The chain couples TRBV6-1 to TRBJ1-5; 10 bases are a match to TRBD1. The CDR3 is 16 residues long. The V segment lost 4 bases and the J segment 3 bases; nucleotides outside the gene matches: 6. Germline CDR1 and CDR2: MNHNS and SASEGT. The CDR3 bases are TGTGCCAGCAGTGTTGGGACAGGGGCCCTCAATCAGCCCCAGCATTTT. It yields the protein CASSVGTGALNQPQHF.

The chain links TRBV5-6 to TRBJ2-2; weak D call: TRBD1 (5 bases). The CDR3 contains 14 residues. Trimming shortened V by 1 base and J by 9 bases, and 13 bases separated the two germline ends. Looked up from germline, CDR1 is SGHDT and CDR2 is YYEEEE. The CDR3: CASSLFTGTRELFF. CDR3 sequence (DNA): TGTGCCAGCAGCTTGTTTACAGGAACCAGGGAGCTGTTTTTT.

V gene TRBV19 combines with J gene TRBJ2-7; 11 bases fit TRBD1. This CDR3 is 13 amino acids long. The trim removed 5 bases at V and 6 bases at J, leaving 3 bases unmatched. Germline lookup yields CDR1 LNHDA and CDR2 SQIVND (reference sequence). This chain's CDR3 is CASSSGTGGEQYF. The CDR3 region has the DNA TGTGCCAGTAGTTCCGGGACAGGGGGCGAGCAGTACTTC.

This clone was observed once. The chain has TRBV7-8 and TRBJ1-1; the D is unclear. V dropped 1 base and J dropped 0 bases, with 18 bases sitting between them. Germline lookup yields CDR1 SGHVS and CDR2 FQNEAQ. CDR3 length equals 18 residues. DNA of the CDR3: TGTGCCAGCAGCTTAGGGTATCGGGGATCCCGAATGAACACTGAAGCTTTCTTT. Its protein is CASSLGYRGSRMNTEAFF. Looking up the rest from reference TRBV7-8 and TRBJ1-1 gives the full variable domain: GAGVSQSPRYKVAKRGQDVALRCDPISGHVSLFWYQQALGQGPEFLTYFQNEAQLDKSGLPSDRFFAERPEGSVSTLKIQRTQQEDSAVYLCASSLGYRGSRMNTEAFFGQGTRLTVV.

V gene TRBV30 combines with J gene TRBJ1-2; the match to TRBD1 covers 9 bases. The V gene's germline CDR1 is GTSNPN and CDR2 SVGIG (reference sequence). V shed 2 bases, J shed 6 bases, and the junction held 7 bases outside the gene matches. This CDR3 has 14 residues. CDR3 amino acids: CAWSLGTGRDGYTF. For the CDR3, the DNA is TGTGCCTGGAGTTTAGGGACAGGGAGGGATGGCTACACCTTC.

The chain employs TRBV4-2 and TRBJ1-6; the match to TRBD1 covers 8 bases. The CDR3 has 18 residues. Germline V gene data show CDR1 as LGHNA and CDR2 as YNFKEQ. V lost 0 bases, J lost 6 bases, and 10 bases stayed unmatched. The CDR3 loop reads CASSQDVRRTGSNSPLHF. In nucleotides, the CDR3 is TGTGCCAGCAGCCAAGATGTAAGAAGGACAGGGAGTAATTCACCCCTCCACTTT.

The genes are TRBV6-4 and TRBJ2-1, with 11 bases matching TRBD2. V lost 8 bases to trimming and J lost 10 bases; unmatched junction nucleotides: 16. From germline, CDR1 is MRHNA and CDR2 SNTAGT. This CDR3 is 16 amino acids long. The CDR3 loop reads CASPLGLAGRLGEQFF. The CDR3 coding sequence is TGTGCCAGCCCCCTAGGACTAGCGGGTCGACTTGGGGAGCAGTTCTTC.

The chain carries TRBV19 and TRBJ2-1; perhaps TRBD2 as D (6 bases). CDR1 LNHDA and CDR2 SQIVND come from the germline V gene (reference sequence). The length of the CDR3 is 14 residues. V gave up 1 base and J gave up 13 bases, with 17 bases separating them. Here the CDR3 reads CASSIGHRAGIQFF. CDR3 nucleotides: TGTGCCAGTAGTATAGGTCATCGGGCGGGGATCCAGTTCTTC.

The genes are TRBV4-1 and TRBJ2-2; D remains unclear. Germline assignment: CDR1 MGHRA and CDR2 YSYEKL. This CDR3 contains 14 residues. V was trimmed by 0 bases and J by 5 bases, leaving 7 bases between them. DNA for the CDR3: TGCGCCAGCAGCCAAGAATTGAGAACCGGGGAGCTGTTTTTT. The encoded protein is CASSQELRTGELFF.

A remark on this clone: An end of the junction differs from the germline gene, which may be a read error. The rearrangement joins TRBV2 to TRBJ2-7; possibly TRBD2 for D (6 bases). Germline V lookup: CDR1 SNHLY, CDR2 FYNNEI. There are 15 residues in the CDR3. In DNA, the CDR3 is TGTGCCAGCAGCACCTCGACTAGATTGCCCTATGAGCAGTACTTC. Protein product: CASSTSTRLPYEQYF. The full variable domain, completed using reference TRBV2 and TRBJ2-7, is EPEVTQTPSHQVTQMGQEVILRCVPISNHLYFYWYRQILGQKVEFLVSFYNNEISEKSEIFDDQFSVERPDGSNFTLKIRSTKLEDSAMYFCASSTSTRLPYEQYFGPGTRLTVT.

V and J are TRBV6-2 or TRBV6-3 and TRBJ1-2, with 9 bases fitting TRBD1. Germline lookup yields CDR1 MNHEY and CDR2 SVGEGT. This CDR3 contains 15 residues. Trimming removed 5 bases from V and 3 bases from J; junction bases left unmatched: 7. The CDR3 is CASSKQGAQDYGYTF. In DNA form, the CDR3 reads TGTGCCAGCAGTAAACAGGGGGCGCAGGACTATGGCTACACCTTC.

V and J are TRBV27 and TRBJ1-2; D not certain. Germline V gene lookup returns CDR1 MNHEY and CDR2 SMNVEV (reference sequence). The V gene lost 5 bases and the J gene lost 7 bases, with 17 bases spanning the gap. The CDR3 runs 14 residues. CDR3 DNA: TGTGCCAGCAGTGTCGACGGAGAACACGGTGGCTACACCTTC. This encodes CASSVDGEHGGYTF.

The chain joins TRBV18 to TRBJ1-1; D unclear. Trimming stripped 6 bases from V and 3 bases from J, with 14 bases between. Germline V gene data show CDR1 as KGHSH and CDR2 as LQKENI. This CDR3 region has 14 residues. CDR3 in amino acids: CASSPALGDTEAFF. Written as DNA, the CDR3 is TGTGCCAGCTCCCCCGCACTCGGAGACACTGAAGCTTTCTTT.

CDR3 DNA sequence: TGTGCCTGGAGCCTCGGGCCAGGGGTGGATTCCGGGGAGCTGTTTTTT. This codes for CAWSLGPGVDSGELFF. This chain uses TRBV30 with TRBJ2-2, with a possible D match to TRBD1 (6 bases). CDR1 is GTSNPN and CDR2 is SVGIG in the germline V gene (reference sequence). The length of the CDR3 is 16 residues. V was clipped by 3 bases and J by 6 bases, with 20 bases between them.

V and J are TRBV18 and TRBJ2-7, with D possibly being TRBD2 (5 bases). This CDR3 region has 13 residues. The germline gives CDR1 KGHSH, CDR2 LQKENI. Trimming pared 6 bases from V and 5 bases from J, leaving 14 bases between. The DNA of the CDR3 is TGTGCCAGCTCGAGGGCCCTTACGGACGAGCAGTACTTC. It is translated as CASSRALTDEQYF. The complete variable domain, with remaining parts taken from reference TRBV18 and TRBJ2-7, reads NAGVMQNPRHLVRRRGQEARLRCSPMKGHSHVYWYRQLPEEGLKFMVYLQKENIIDESGMPKERFSAEFPKEGPSILRIQQVVRGDSAAYFCASSRALTDEQYFGPGTRLTVT.

This clone was observed a few times. V is TRBV5-7 and J is TRBJ1-5; 7 nucleotides agree with TRBD1. TRBV5-7 is an ORF for which the function is uncertain. V shed 2 bases and J 7 bases; nucleotides not matched to a gene: 18. The CDR3 has 18 residues. The CDR3, as DNA: TGTGCCAGCAGCTTTCAAGGGCCCGGTGAGGGGGCCAACCAGCCCCAGCATTTT. It translates to CASSFQGPGEGANQPQHF.

This chain connects TRBV6-2 or TRBV6-3 to TRBJ1-5, with 9 bases identical to TRBD1. This CDR3 is built from 13 residues. CDR1 is MNHEY, CDR2 SVGEGT, per germline. V was clipped by 2 bases and J by 7 bases; unmatched bases: 0. Here the CDR3 reads CASSYTGGQPQHF. The DNA for the CDR3 is TGTGCCAGCAGTTACACAGGGGGCCAGCCCCAGCATTTT.